The 14 T cell receptor beta chains presented below share a single source sample, sequenced in a study of shared clonotypes between healthy human individuals. Here immunoSEQ multiplex PCR was the method, and the copy in TCRdb shows in-frame clones only, minus some. The data show 2,500,000 or so clones, around 90% seen once. The sample consisted of naive CD4+ T cells sorted from blood. Subset defined: CD45RA+ positively selected. The receptors derive from a man between 18 and 29 years old in good health.

This chain links TRBV15 with TRBJ2-3; 10 positions match TRBD2. The V gene end was trimmed by 0 bases and the J gene end by 6 bases; junction bases not matched to a gene: 9. CDR1 and CDR2 from the germline V gene are LNHNV and YYDKDF (reference sequence). There are 17 residues in the CDR3. The CDR3 protein is CATSRDRTSGSPDTQYF. In nucleotides, the CDR3 is TGTGCCACCAGCAGAGATAGGACTAGCGGTAGTCCGGATACGCAGTATTTT.

In the case of this clone: The sample holds other DNA sequences that translate to the same CDR3. The CDR3 loop is CAISEGTVSYEQYF. CDR3 coding DNA: TGTGCCATCAGTGAGGGGACAGTCTCCTACGAGCAGTACTTC. The chain has TRBV10-3 and TRBJ2-7, with 7 bases aligning to TRBD1. The V segment lost 2 bases and the J segment 0 bases; nucleotides outside the gene matches: 1. Germline loops: CDR1 ENHRY, CDR2 SYGVKD. The CDR3 has 14 amino acids.

V gene TRBV28 combines with J gene TRBJ1-1; TRBD1 is a possible D gene (6 bases). The CDR3 contains 14 residues. V gave up 5 bases and J gave up 1 base, with 11 bases separating them. Germline assignment: CDR1 MDHEN and CDR2 SYDVKM. For the CDR3, the DNA is TGTGCCAGCAGTCCCGGACAGAAGAACACTGAAGCTTTCTTT. Protein: CASSPGQKNTEAFF.

The chain links TRBV5-6 to TRBJ2-7; D call uncertain. Per germline, CDR1 SGHDT and CDR2 YYEEEE. Deletions cut 0 bases from V and 2 bases from J, with 12 bases between. The CDR3 extends over 15 amino acids. The CDR3 sequence: CASSLGWQAAYEQYF. Written as DNA, the CDR3 is TGTGCCAGCAGCTTGGGGTGGCAGGCTGCCTACGAGCAGTACTTC.

On this clone: Distinct nucleotide sequences in the sample also encode this CDR3. V gene TRBV6-5 combines with J gene TRBJ1-1; a weak D match, TRBD1 (5 bases). The CDR3 runs 13 residues. The germline CDR1 and CDR2 sequences are MNHEY and SVGAGI. The ends were cut back, 5 bases at V and 4 bases at J, with 11 bases in the middle. The CDR3, as DNA: TGTGCCAGCAGTCAAACTAGGGGCACTGAAGCTTTCTTT. This sequence encodes CASSQTRGTEAFF.

Written as DNA, the CDR3 is TGTGCCAGCAGCCAAGTGGGCAGAAGCTCCTACAATGAGCAGTTCTTC. It is translated as CASSQVGRSSYNEQFF. V gene TRBV4-2 combines with J gene TRBJ2-1, with no clear D. Trimming took 1 base from V and 0 from J, leaving 10 bases between them. Germline CDR1 is LGHNA and CDR2 is YNFKEQ. The CDR3 spans 16 residues.

Details on this clone: Other DNA sequences from this sample encode an identical CDR3 as well. The chain has TRBV5-1 and TRBJ2-5, with D uncertain. The CDR3 totals 14 residues. Germline lookup yields CDR1 SGHRS and CDR2 YFSETQ. V gave up 0 bases and J gave up 1 base, with 7 bases separating them. The CDR3 DNA sequence: TGCGCCAGCAGCTTGGGAACTACCCAAGAGACCCAGTACTTC. Translation: CASSLGTTQETQYF. The variable domain in full, completed from reference TRBV5-1 and TRBJ2-5, reads KAGVTQTPRYLIKTRGQQVTLSCSPISGHRSVSWYQQTPGQGLQFLFEYFSETQRNKGNFPGRFSGRQFSNSRSEMNVSTLELGDSALYLCASSLGTTQETQYFGPGTRLLVL.

The genes are TRBV5-1 and TRBJ2-2, with D possibly being TRBD2 (5 bases). The CDR3 has 14 amino acids. V lost 0 bases and J lost 6, with 9 bases in between. Germline CDR1 and CDR2: SGHRS and YFSETQ. The CDR3 nucleotides are TGCGCCAGCAGCTTGGACCCCGGGGCCGGGGAGCTGTTTTTT. Protein product: CASSLDPGAGELFF.

CDR3 DNA: TGTGCCAGCAGCTTAGAGGTTCAGGGGTACAATGGCTACACCTTC. As protein: CASSLEVQGYNGYTF. V gene TRBV7-2 combines with J gene TRBJ1-2; TRBD1 is a possible D gene (6 bases). V lost 1 base to trimming and J lost 6 bases, with 15 bases between them. The CDR3 length is 15 residues. Germline V gene lookup returns CDR1 SGHTA and CDR2 FQGNSA.

On this clone: Other DNA sequences in this sample translate to the same CDR3. The CDR3 sequence: CASSLLAGVGEQYF. In DNA, the CDR3 is TGTGCCAGCAGCTTACTAGCGGGAGTGGGGGAGCAGTACTTC. The rearrangement uses TRBV5-8 and TRBJ2-7, with 11 bases matching TRBD2. CDR1 and CDR2 (germline): SGHTS, YDEGEE. The V and J ends lost 2 bases and 7 bases, in that order; junction bases with no gene match: 5. CDR3 size: 14 residues. Together with reference TRBV5-8 and TRBJ2-7, the CDR3 gives the full variable domain: EAGVTQSPTHLIKTRGQQATLRCSPISGHTSVYWYQQALGLGLQFLLWYDEGEERNRGNFPPRFSGRQFPNYSSELNVNALELEDSALYLCASSLLAGVGEQYFGPGTRLTVT.

This chain links TRBV7-2 with TRBJ2-7, with a weak D call TRBD1 (6 bases). Deletions cut 4 bases from V and 2 bases from J, with 12 bases between. Looked up from germline, CDR1 is SGHTA and CDR2 is FQGNSA. This CDR3 is 14 amino acids long. In DNA form, the CDR3 reads TGTGCCAGCAGCTCGACAGGCGGAGCCTACGAGCAGTACTTC. Protein sequence: CASSSTGGAYEQYF.

The chain uses TRBV11-3 and TRBJ2-5; D is perhaps TRBD1 or TRBD2 (6 bases each). V gave up 5 bases and J gave up 0 bases, with 13 bases separating them. The CDR3 consists of 15 residues. Germline-derived CDR1 and CDR2 are SGHNT and YENEEA. CDR3 DNA sequence: TGTGCCAGCAGCCCTGGGGGGCGTAACCAAGAGACCCAGTACTTC. As protein: CASSPGGRNQETQYF.

The V call is TRBV7-2, the J call TRBJ1-5; TRBD1 is a possible D gene (6 bases). CDR1 and CDR2 (germline): SGHTA, FQGNSA. This CDR3 has 13 amino acids. V lost 4 bases and J 4 bases, leaving 8 bases between the germline ends. The CDR3 sequence is CASSSGVNQPQHF. The CDR3 coding sequence is TGTGCCAGCAGCTCAGGGGTGAATCAGCCCCAGCATTTT.

Regarding this clone: Other DNA sequences in this specimen translate into the identical CDR3. The CDR3 nucleotides read TGTGCCAGCTCACCGACCCTGCAAGAGACCCAGTACTTC. Its protein product is CASSPTLQETQYF. V is TRBV18 and J is TRBJ2-5, with D hard to call. The CDR3 totals 13 residues. The V and J ends lost 3 bases and 2 bases respectively, with 7 bases between them. The germline gives CDR1 KGHSH, CDR2 LQKENI.